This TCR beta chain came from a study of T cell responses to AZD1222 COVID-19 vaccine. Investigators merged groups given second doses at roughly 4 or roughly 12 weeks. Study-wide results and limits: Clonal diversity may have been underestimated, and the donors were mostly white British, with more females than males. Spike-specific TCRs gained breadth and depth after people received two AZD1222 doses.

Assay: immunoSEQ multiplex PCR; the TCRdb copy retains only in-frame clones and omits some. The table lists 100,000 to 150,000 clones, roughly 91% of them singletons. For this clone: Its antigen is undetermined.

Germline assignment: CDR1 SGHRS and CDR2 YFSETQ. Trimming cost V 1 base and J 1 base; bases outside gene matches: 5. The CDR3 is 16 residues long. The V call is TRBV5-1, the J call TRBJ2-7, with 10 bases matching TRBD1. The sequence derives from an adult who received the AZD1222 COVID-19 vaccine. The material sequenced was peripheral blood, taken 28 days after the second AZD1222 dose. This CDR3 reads CASSLTGQGFSYEQYF. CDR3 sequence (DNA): TGCGCCAGCAGCTTGACGGGACAGGGGTTTTCCTACGAGCAGTACTTC.